The clone carrying this TCR beta chain was seen ten or more times. The antigen remains undetermined. Previously described methods and listed TCR primers were employed for the bulk TCR libraries. TCRdb reprocessed the PCR reads via MiXCR and lists one record per CDR3 protein. This repertoire shows 460,000 or so distinct CDR3 sequences, roughly 23% found once; its top ten account for about 0.8%. This record belongs to a study of molecular identifiers for immune sequencing clone quantification. Study outcomes and limitations: Spiked Jurkat TCR RNA equivalent to one cell reportedly surfaced among about 1 million naive cells. A shared barcode on identical TCR molecules could lead to underestimated sizes for highly expanded clones.

As CD8+CD4-CCR7+CD45RA+ cells, naive CD8 T cells were sorted. V shed 5 bases and J 2 bases; nucleotides not matched to a gene: 21. The germline V gene has CDR1 DFQATT and CDR2 SNEGSKA (reference sequence). CDR3 length: 19 amino acids. The receptor was isolated from a human donor in good health. Some libraries in this study had Jurkat cell RNA spiked in. The source material was naive CD8+ T cells from blood, with Jurkat cell RNA spiked in. Indicated subset: FACS-sorted CD8+CD4-CCR7+CD45RA+ naive T cells. The V gene is TRBV20-1, the J gene TRBJ2-3; 8 nucleotides line up with TRBD2. CDR3 protein: CSAPQSGEREWGFTDTQYF. DNA of the CDR3: TGCAGTGCTCCACAATCTGGGGAGCGGGAGTGGGGTTTCACAGATACGCAGTATTTT.